A selection of T cell receptor beta chains follows, all from one sample in a study of blood T cell repertoires in COVID-19. Profiling relied on immunoSEQ multiplex PCR, and the TCRdb table lists in-frame clones only, not all of them. The data contain roughly 130,000 clones, approximately 80% of them singletons. Sequencing was carried out using peripheral blood. The receptors shown here come from a woman aged 60 to 75 with acute or convalescent COVID-19. The CDR3 runs from the conserved cysteine through the conserved F or W. D genes are given only for firm matches. Size tells how often a clone was seen (once, few, many) or the class of an expanded clone, and some rows leave it out.

J gene: TRBJ1-1; D gene: NA; CDR3 length: 14; V gene: TRBV7-9; clone size: NA; CDR3 DNA: TGTGCCAGCAGCTTACTGGACACGAACACTGAAGCTTTCTTT; CDR3 protein: CASSLLDTNTEAFF
J gene: TRBJ1-3; D gene: TRBD1; CDR3 length: 14; V gene: TRBV10-3; clone size: NA; CDR3 DNA: TGTGCCATCCATCAGGGGGCTGCTGGAAACACCATATATTTT; CDR3 protein: CAIHQGAAGNTIYF
J gene: TRBJ1-3; D gene: NA; CDR3 length: 14; V gene: TRBV6-5; clone size: NA; CDR3 DNA: TGTGCCAGCAGTTACGGCAGGGCTGGAAACACCATATATTTT; CDR3 protein: CASSYGRAGNTIYF
J gene: TRBJ1-2; D gene: NA; CDR3 length: 15; V gene: TRBV27; clone size: NA; CDR3 DNA: TGTGCCAGCACAAACCGGGCAGGGGCGGACTATGGCTACACCTTC; CDR3 protein: CASTNRAGADYGYTF
J gene: TRBJ1-1; D gene: TRBD1; CDR3 length: 17; V gene: TRBV7-6; clone size: NA; CDR3 DNA: TGTGCCAGCAGCGTCGAGCCGGGACAGGTAGCGGACACTGAAGCTTTCTTT; CDR3 protein: CASSVEPGQVADTEAFF
J gene: TRBJ1-1; D gene: TRBD1; CDR3 length: 13; V gene: TRBV12-3/TRBV12-4; clone size: NA; CDR3 DNA: TGTGCCAGCAGACAAGACAGGGCTGGTGAAGCTTTCTTT; CDR3 protein: CASRQDRAGEAFF
J gene: TRBJ2-5; D gene: TRBD1; CDR3 length: 16; V gene: TRBV18; clone size: NA; CDR3 DNA: TGTGCCAGCTCACCATCACAGGGGAGAGGGCAAGAGACCCAGTACTTC; CDR3 protein: CASSPSQGRGQETQYF
J gene: TRBJ1-1; D gene: TRBD1; CDR3 length: 14; V gene: TRBV5-1; clone size: NA; CDR3 DNA: TGCGCCAGCAGAACAGGGGAGGCGAACACTGAAGCTTTCTTT; CDR3 protein: CASRTGEANTEAFF
J gene: TRBJ2-3; D gene: NA; CDR3 length: 14; V gene: TRBV7-8; clone size: NA; CDR3 DNA: TGTGCCAGCAGCTTATCCAGGGGGGTAAATACGCAGTATTTT; CDR3 protein: CASSLSRGVNTQYF
J gene: TRBJ1-1; D gene: NA; CDR3 length: 19; V gene: TRBV9; clone size: NA; CDR3 DNA: TGTGCCAGCAGCGGAGGCAGGGATCGCGGGAGGAACATGAACACTGAAGCTTTCTTT; CDR3 protein: CASSGGRDRGRNMNTEAFF
J gene: TRBJ1-2; D gene: TRBD1; CDR3 length: 16; V gene: TRBV2; clone size: NA; CDR3 DNA: TGTGCCAGCAGCCTTGGACAGGGCAAAGAGGGCTATGGCTACACCTTC; CDR3 protein: CASSLGQGKEGYGYTF
J gene: TRBJ2-3; D gene: TRBD2; CDR3 length: 18; V gene: TRBV5-1; clone size: NA; CDR3 DNA: TGCGCCAGCAGCTTAGCCGGGACTAGCGGGGGTAACACAGATACGCAGTATTTT; CDR3 protein: CASSLAGTSGGNTDTQYF
J gene: TRBJ1-2; D gene: NA; CDR3 length: 16; V gene: TRBV2; clone size: NA; CDR3 DNA: TGTGCCAGCACCCGATCCGGGACTGGGATTCGGGATGGCTACACCTTC; CDR3 protein: CASTRSGTGIRDGYTF
J gene: TRBJ2-1; D gene: TRBD1; CDR3 length: 11; V gene: TRBV20-1; clone size: NA; CDR3 DNA: TGCAGTGCGACGTTGGGACAGGGGGGGTTCTTC; CDR3 protein: CSATLGQGGFF
J gene: TRBJ1-1; D gene: NA; CDR3 length: 14; V gene: TRBV5-1; clone size: NA; CDR3 DNA: TGCGCCAGCAGCCAAACAGGCGTCAACACTGAAGCTTTCTTT; CDR3 protein: CASSQTGVNTEAFF
J gene: TRBJ1-1; D gene: NA; CDR3 length: 11; V gene: TRBV19; clone size: NA; CDR3 DNA: TGTGCCAGTAGTATGCACAGGGACGCTTTCTTT; CDR3 protein: CASSMHRDAFF
J gene: TRBJ1-1; D gene: NA; CDR3 length: 10; V gene: TRBV28; clone size: few; CDR3 DNA: TGTGCCACCGCTAGGACTGAAGCTTTCTTT; CDR3 protein: CATARTEAFF
J gene: TRBJ1-2; D gene: TRBD1; CDR3 length: 14; V gene: TRBV9; clone size: NA; CDR3 DNA: TGTGCCAGCAGCGCCGCCTTACAGGGGAGGAGCTACACCTTC; CDR3 protein: CASSAALQGRSYTF
J gene: TRBJ1-3; D gene: TRBD1; CDR3 length: 17; V gene: TRBV5-4; clone size: NA; CDR3 DNA: TGTGCCAGCAGCCCACCACCCTCAGGGGGCTCCGGAAACACCATATATTTT; CDR3 protein: CASSPPPSGGSGNTIYF
J gene: TRBJ1-4; D gene: NA; CDR3 length: 14; V gene: TRBV15; clone size: NA; CDR3 DNA: TGTGCCACCAGCAGACCCAGGCCCGGTGAAAAACTGTTTTTT; CDR3 protein: CATSRPRPGEKLFF
J gene: TRBJ2-4; D gene: NA; CDR3 length: 15; V gene: TRBV6-5; clone size: NA; CDR3 DNA: TGTGCCAGCAGTTACTCGCAAGACGGGGTGGACATTCAGTACTTC; CDR3 protein: CASSYSQDGVDIQYF
J gene: TRBJ1-2; D gene: NA; CDR3 length: 12; V gene: TRBV6-5; clone size: NA; CDR3 DNA: TGTGCCAGCAAGGACATCCTCTATGGCTACACCTTC; CDR3 protein: CASKDILYGYTF
J gene: TRBJ1-5; D gene: TRBD1; CDR3 length: 15; V gene: TRBV20-1; clone size: NA; CDR3 DNA: TGCAGTGCTAGTGAGACAGGGTACAGCAATCAGCCCCAGCATTTT; CDR3 protein: CSASETGYSNQPQHF
J gene: TRBJ1-3; D gene: NA; CDR3 length: 11; V gene: TRBV7-9; clone size: NA; CDR3 DNA: TGTGGAGGGAGGGCTGGAAACACCATATATTTT; CDR3 protein: CGGRAGNTIYF
J gene: TRBJ1-5; D gene: NA; CDR3 length: 13; V gene: TRBV25-1; clone size: few; CDR3 DNA: TGTGCCAGCAGTCACTTTTCCAATCAGCCCCAGCATTTT; CDR3 protein: CASSHFSNQPQHF
J gene: TRBJ2-3; D gene: NA; CDR3 length: 12; V gene: TRBV5-1; clone size: once; CDR3 DNA: TGCGCCAGCAGCTCCGCAGGGGATACGCAGTATTTT; CDR3 protein: CASSSAGDTQYF
J gene: TRBJ1-4; D gene: NA; CDR3 length: 14; V gene: TRBV7-9; clone size: once; CDR3 DNA: TGTGCCAGCAGCCCCGGGGGGGGCAATGAAAAACTGTTTTTT; CDR3 protein: CASSPGGGNEKLFF
J gene: TRBJ2-5; D gene: TRBD1; CDR3 length: 14; V gene: TRBV9; clone size: NA; CDR3 DNA: TGTGCCAGCAGCCGGGACAGGGGGAAAGAGACCCAGTACTTC; CDR3 protein: CASSRDRGKETQYF
J gene: TRBJ1-2; D gene: NA; CDR3 length: 15; V gene: TRBV23-1; clone size: NA; CDR3 DNA: TGCGCCACTCGCCCGGGGAAATGGGCTGACTATGGCTACACCTTC; CDR3 protein: CATRPGKWADYGYTF
J gene: TRBJ2-3; D gene: TRBD2; CDR3 length: 16; V gene: TRBV7-2; clone size: once; CDR3 DNA: TGTGCCAGCAGCTTAGGAACTAGCGGGGGCACAGATACGCAGTATTTT; CDR3 protein: CASSLGTSGGTDTQYF
J gene: TRBJ2-6; D gene: NA; CDR3 length: 15; V gene: TRBV19; clone size: NA; CDR3 DNA: TGTGCCAGTAGTATCGGGGTCTCTGGGGCCAACGTCCTGACTTTC; CDR3 protein: CASSIGVSGANVLTF
J gene: TRBJ2-1; D gene: NA; CDR3 length: 15; V gene: TRBV6-5; clone size: few; CDR3 DNA: TGTGCCAGCAAAATTATCCCGAGCTCCTACAATGAGCAGTTCTTC; CDR3 protein: CASKIIPSSYNEQFF
J gene: TRBJ2-5; D gene: TRBD1; CDR3 length: 14; V gene: TRBV27; clone size: NA; CDR3 DNA: TGTGCCAGCAGGGAATGGGACAGGGAAGAGACCCAGTACTTC; CDR3 protein: CASREWDREETQYF
J gene: TRBJ2-3; D gene: TRBD1; CDR3 length: 15; V gene: TRBV11-2; clone size: NA; CDR3 DNA: TGTGCCAGCAGCCGCCAGGGGGCGCCCCTTGATACGCAGTATTTT; CDR3 protein: CASSRQGAPLDTQYF
J gene: TRBJ2-7; D gene: NA; CDR3 length: 14; V gene: TRBV19; clone size: NA; CDR3 DNA: TGTGCCAGTCGCGACAGGGGAGGGTCCTACGAGCAGTACTTC; CDR3 protein: CASRDRGGSYEQYF
J gene: TRBJ1-1; D gene: NA; CDR3 length: 11; V gene: TRBV20-1; clone size: NA; CDR3 DNA: TGCAGTGCTAGCGGGGGGATTGAATCTTTCTTT; CDR3 protein: CSASGGIESFF
J gene: TRBJ1-2; D gene: NA; CDR3 length: 15; V gene: TRBV18; clone size: NA; CDR3 DNA: TGTGCCAGCTCACCACCTTACAGGGAGGGGGATGGCTACACCTTC; CDR3 protein: CASSPPYREGDGYTF
J gene: TRBJ1-5; D gene: NA; CDR3 length: 14; V gene: TRBV20-1; clone size: NA; CDR3 DNA: TGCAGTGCTAGTCGTCCAGGGGGCAATCAGCCCCAGCATTTT; CDR3 protein: CSASRPGGNQPQHF
J gene: TRBJ1-3; D gene: NA; CDR3 length: 15; V gene: TRBV6-5; clone size: NA; CDR3 DNA: TGTGCCAGCAGGGAGACCCGGTATCCTGGAAACACCATATATTTT; CDR3 protein: CASRETRYPGNTIYF
J gene: TRBJ2-7; D gene: NA; CDR3 length: 14; V gene: TRBV24-1; clone size: NA; CDR3 DNA: TGTGCCACCAGTGATTTTGACTTCCCCTACGAGCAGTACTTC; CDR3 protein: CATSDFDFPYEQYF
J gene: TRBJ1-2; D gene: TRBD1; CDR3 length: 17; V gene: TRBV5-4; clone size: NA; CDR3 DNA: TGTGCCAGCAGCTTGGAAAGAAGGACAGGGTCAAACTATGGCTACACCTTC; CDR3 protein: CASSLERRTGSNYGYTF
J gene: TRBJ1-5; D gene: TRBD1; CDR3 length: 14; V gene: TRBV7-9; clone size: NA; CDR3 DNA: TGTGCCAGCAGCCGTGGGACAGGGAATCAGCCCCAGCATTTT; CDR3 protein: CASSRGTGNQPQHF
J gene: TRBJ1-1; D gene: NA; CDR3 length: 14; V gene: TRBV10-1; clone size: NA; CDR3 DNA: TGCGCCAGCAGTGCCTACAGGGAGAACACTGAAGCTTTCTTT; CDR3 protein: CASSAYRENTEAFF
J gene: TRBJ1-2; D gene: NA; CDR3 length: 14; V gene: TRBV6-5; clone size: NA; CDR3 DNA: TGTGCCAGCAGTTACTCGATGACAGCGTATGGCTACACCTTC; CDR3 protein: CASSYSMTAYGYTF